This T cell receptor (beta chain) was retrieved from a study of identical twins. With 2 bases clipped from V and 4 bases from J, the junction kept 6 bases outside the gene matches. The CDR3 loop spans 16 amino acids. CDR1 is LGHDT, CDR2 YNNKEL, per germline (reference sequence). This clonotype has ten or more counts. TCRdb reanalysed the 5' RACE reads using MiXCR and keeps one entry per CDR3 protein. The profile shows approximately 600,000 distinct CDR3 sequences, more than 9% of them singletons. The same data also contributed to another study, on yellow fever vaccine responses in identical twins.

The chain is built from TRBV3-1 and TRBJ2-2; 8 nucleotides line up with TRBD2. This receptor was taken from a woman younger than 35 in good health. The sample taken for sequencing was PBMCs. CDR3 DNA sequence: TGTGCCAGCAGCCAAATCGGGGGGGCCCTCACCGGGGAGCTGTTTTTT. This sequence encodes CASSQIGGALTGELFF.